This record concerns one T cell receptor beta chain sequence. Its cognate antigen is unknown. This record comes from a study of cytomegalovirus exposure and HLA in healthy donors. The CDR3 totals 17 residues. V was pared by 0 bases and J by 2 bases, with 17 bases between. CDR1 and CDR2 (germline): KGHSH, LQKENI. Study-level results: In a later analysis, TCR beta V- and J-gene trimming showed a link to a missense DCLRE1C variant.

Primers: 60 Vbeta forward and 13 Jbeta reverse. The assay was immunoSEQ multiplex PCR, and TCRdb's table has in-frame clones only and misses some. The sample holds under 200,000 clones, roughly 77% seen once. Sequencing was done on a sample of PBMCs. The chain uses TRBV18 and TRBJ2-7; D is uncertain. The clonotype originates from a woman aged 45-60 years in good health and CMV-seropositive. The CDR3 loop reads CASSPPPVTLTPYEQYF. The DNA for the CDR3 is TGTGCCAGCTCACCACCCCCGGTCACCCTTACCCCCTACGAGCAGTACTTC.